These 23 T cell receptor beta chains share one sample of origin, sequenced in a study of vaccination and CD4 T cells after COVID-19. Stated treatment: 10-day PBMC culture with coronavirus spike peptide pools or control peptides (ViraFEST assay). The Oncomine TCR Beta short-read assay was applied to DNA of cultured CD4+ T cells. TCRdb used MiXCR to reprocess the PCR reads, holding one entry per CDR3 protein. This table has around 9,200 distinct CDR3 sequences, less than 70% appearing once. Which antigens these TCRs recognize remains unknown. What was sequenced was CD4+ T cells from blood, cultured in vitro. The receptors derive from a human donor who had recovered from COVID-19.

CDR3 sequence (DNA): TGTGCCAGCAGCTTCGGGTACCAAGAGACCCAGTACTTC. Its protein is CASSFGYQETQYF. V gene TRBV7-2 combines with J gene TRBJ2-5; D gene unclear. Trimming left V 3 bases short and J 0 bases short, with 5 bases between. CDR1 is SGHTA and CDR2 is FQGNSA in the germline V gene. CDR3 length: 13 amino acids. The variable domain in full, with the rest retrieved from reference TRBV7-2 and TRBJ2-5, is GAGVSQSPSNKVTEKGKDVELRCDPISGHTALYWYRQSLGQGLEFLIYFQGNSAPDKSGLPSDRFSAERTGGSVSTLTIQRTQQEDSAVYLCASSFGYQETQYFGPGTRLLVL.

The chain joins TRBV6-5 to TRBJ2-7, with no clear D. The germline CDR1 and CDR2 sequences are MNHEY and SVGAGI. Deletions cut 4 bases from V and 7 bases from J, with 11 bases between. The CDR3 contains 12 residues. The CDR3 loop reads CASSSHLREQYF. The DNA for the CDR3 is TGTGCCAGCAGTTCACATCTCAGGGAGCAGTACTTC.

This chain connects TRBV6-2 or TRBV6-3 to TRBJ2-5; no clear D. V lost 6 bases to trimming and J lost 5 bases, with 7 bases between them. CDR1 MNHEY and CDR2 SVGEGT come from the germline V gene. The CDR3 extends over 11 amino acids. DNA of the CDR3: TGTGCCAGCAGCAAAGAGGAGACCCAGTACTTC. Protein sequence: CASSKEETQYF.

This clonotype occurred a few times. The genes are TRBV20-1 and TRBJ1-1; the D is unclear. V gave up 1 base and J gave up 1 base, with 4 bases separating them. This CDR3 region has 12 residues. Germline assignment: CDR1 DFQATT and CDR2 SNEGSKA (reference sequence). The CDR3 region has the DNA TGCAGTGCTAGAGGGGGGAACACTGAAGCTTTCTTT. This gives the protein CSARGGNTEAFF.

The chain recombines TRBV28 with TRBJ1-2, with 7 positions matching TRBD1. After removal of 3 bases from V and 3 bases from J, the junction contained 7 bases not matched to a gene. This CDR3 spans 15 amino acids. The germline V gene has CDR1 MDHEN and CDR2 SYDVKM. CDR3 amino acids: CASSFPADRDYGYTF. The CDR3 DNA is TGTGCCAGCAGTTTCCCAGCCGACAGGGACTATGGCTACACCTTC.

This clonotype has just a few counts. The chain couples TRBV15 to TRBJ1-3; D gene ambiguous. Per germline, CDR1 LNHNV and CDR2 YYDKDF (reference sequence). CDR3 length: 12 amino acids. Trimming took off 0 bases at V and 8 bases at J, with 5 bases between the two ends. As DNA, the CDR3 is TGTGCCACCAGCAGAGACCGGGACACCATATATTTT. This encodes CATSRDRDTIYF.

Comment on this clonotype: An end of the junction differs from the germline gene, which may be a read error. V is TRBV7-6 and J is TRBJ2-5; TRBD2 matches at 13 bases. The V gene's germline CDR1 is SGHVS and CDR2 FNYEAQ. This CDR3 has 15 amino acids. The DNA for the CDR3 is TGTGCTAGCAGCTTGGGGACTAGCGGGACGGAGACCCAGTACTTC. This codes for CASSLGTSGTETQYF.

The chain joins TRBV6-5 to TRBJ2-7; the D is unclear. V was pared by 0 bases and J by 6 bases, with 9 bases between. The V gene's germline CDR1 is MNHEY and CDR2 SVGAGI. CDR3 size: 13 residues. The CDR3, as DNA: TGTGCCAGCAGTTACTCGACAAGATCCGAGCAGTACTTC. This sequence encodes CASSYSTRSEQYF.

The genes are TRBV7-9 and TRBJ2-7; D is possibly TRBD1 or TRBD2 (6 bases each). Looked up from germline, CDR1 is SEHNR and CDR2 is FQNEAQ (reference sequence). The CDR3 has 13 amino acids. V gave up 0 bases and J gave up 8 bases, with 11 bases separating them. CDR3 loop: CASSLAGGQKQYF. CDR3 nucleotides: TGTGCCAGCAGCTTAGCGGGGGGACAAAAGCAGTACTTC. The full variable domain, completed using reference TRBV7-9 and TRBJ2-7, is DTGVSQNPRHKITKRGQNVTFRCDPISEHNRLYWYRQTLGQGPEFLTYFQNEAQLEKSRLLSDRFSAERPKGSFSTLEIQRTEQGDSAMYLCASSLAGGQKQYFGPGTRLTVT.

This chain uses TRBV20-1 with TRBJ1-2; D is possibly TRBD1 (5 bases). The CDR3 has 10 residues. CDR1 and CDR2 from the germline V gene are DFQATT and SNEGSKA (reference sequence). Deletions cut 7 bases from V and 8 bases from J, with 11 bases between. The CDR3 here is CSGDRFGYTF. CDR3 nucleotide sequence: TGCAGTGGGGACCGGTTCGGCTACACCTTC.

This chain joins TRBV7-2 and TRBJ1-2, with 7 nucleotides matching TRBD1. The germline gives CDR1 SGHTA, CDR2 FQGNSA. The CDR3 extends over 15 amino acids. V gave up 1 base and J gave up 0 bases; unmatched junction bases: 2. The CDR3 sequence: CASSLETGANYGYTF. Written as DNA, the CDR3 is TGTGCCAGCAGCTTAGAAACAGGGGCTAACTATGGCTACACCTTC.

By proportion, this clonotype is medium-sized. The rearrangement links TRBV20-1 to TRBJ1-6; the D gene is possibly TRBD1 (6 bases). Germline values: CDR1 DFQATT, CDR2 SNEGSKA (reference sequence). V lost 0 bases and J 9 bases, leaving 15 bases between the germline ends. The CDR3 sequence is 15 residues long. The CDR3 protein is CSARDLRGGSSPLHF. The CDR3 nucleotides are TGCAGTGCTAGAGACCTCAGGGGAGGGAGTTCACCCCTCCACTTT.

The chain has TRBV27 and TRBJ2-7; the match to TRBD1 covers 9 bases. Per the germline V gene, CDR1 is MNHEY and CDR2 is SMNVEV (reference sequence). The ends lost 7 bases at V and 2 bases at J; junction bases unmatched: 6. The CDR3 sequence is 14 residues long. This chain's CDR3 is CASTPGTGPYEQYF. The CDR3 coding sequence is TGTGCCAGCACCCCCGGGACAGGGCCCTACGAGCAGTACTTC.

The V call is TRBV28, the J call TRBJ1-5; D gene ambiguous. The ends were cut back, 3 bases at V and 3 bases at J, with 12 bases in the middle. From germline, CDR1 is MDHEN and CDR2 SYDVKM. The CDR3 loop spans 15 amino acids. DNA for the CDR3: TGTGCCAGCAGTTTTGGAGGCAGTTTCAATCAGCCCCAGCATTTT. It yields the protein CASSFGGSFNQPQHF.

The rearrangement links TRBV7-2 to TRBJ2-7; 7 bases fit TRBD2. Germline CDR1 SGHTA, CDR2 FQGNSA. The CDR3 has 15 amino acids. Trimming took 1 base from V and 6 from J; bases not matched to a gene: 9. CDR3 DNA sequence: TGTGCCAGCAGCTTAGGGGGCACGGCTAGCGGCGAGCAGTACTTC. It codes for CASSLGGTASGEQYF.

The V gene is TRBV20-1, the J gene TRBJ1-1, with TRBD1 identical over 7 bases. This CDR3 contains 13 residues. Per germline, CDR1 DFQATT and CDR2 SNEGSKA (reference sequence). Germline trimming cut 5 bases from V and 1 base from J; bases unmatched to any gene: 4. CDR3 DNA sequence: TGCAGTGCTCAGGGACAGCCGAACACTGAAGCTTTCTTT. Translating it yields CSAQGQPNTEAFF.

This clonotype has only a few counts. The chain recombines TRBV20-1 with TRBJ1-6; 7 bases are shared with TRBD1. The CDR3 totals 12 residues. After removal of 4 bases from V and 9 bases from J, the junction contained 3 bases not matched to a gene. Germline V gives CDR1 DFQATT, CDR2 SNEGSKA (reference sequence). The CDR3: CSAKGAGSPLHF. CDR3 in DNA: TGCAGTGCTAAGGGGGCTGGTTCACCCCTCCACTTT.

This clonotype was seen only a few times. This chain links TRBV7-2 with TRBJ2-7; 7 bases are shared with TRBD2. The length of the CDR3 is 13 residues. J lost 0 bases, V lost 5 bases, and 1 base had no gene match. Germline CDR1 SGHTA, CDR2 FQGNSA. The CDR3 region has the DNA TGTGCCAGCAGCGGGAGGGCCTCCTACGAGCAGTACTTC. Protein product: CASSGRASYEQYF.

This clonotype was detected only once. The chain carries TRBV7-8 and TRBJ2-1, with a weak D call TRBD2 (5 bases). In germline, CDR1 is SGHVS, CDR2 FQNEAQ. The CDR3 has 13 amino acids. The V and J ends lost 5 bases and 9 bases respectively, with 14 bases between them. The CDR3 nucleotides are TGTGCCAGCAGCCCCGGCACTAGGATTGAGCAGTTCTTC. Its protein product is CASSPGTRIEQFF.

The table lists this clonotype with a few counts. The V call is TRBV20-1, the J call TRBJ1-6; tentative D call: TRBD1 (6 bases). Germline V CDR1 and CDR2: DFQATT, SNEGSKA (reference sequence). The CDR3 loop spans 14 amino acids. V was cut by 6 bases and J by 9 bases, with 18 bases left in between. The CDR3: CSAPETGRGSPLHF. In DNA form, the CDR3 reads TGCAGTGCCCCTGAGACAGGCCGAGGTTCACCCCTCCACTTT.

Written as DNA, the CDR3 is TGTGCCACGGGGGGGCGGGTTGAGCAGTTCTTC. This sequence encodes CATGGRVEQFF. The chain links TRBV7-2 to TRBJ2-1; the match to TRBD2 covers 8 bases. V lost 10 bases to trimming and J lost 9 bases; unmatched junction nucleotides: 5. This CDR3 region has 11 residues. Germline V gene data show CDR1 as SGHTA and CDR2 as FQGNSA.

V usage is TRBV7-6 and J usage is TRBJ2-7; D ambiguous. This CDR3 has 14 residues. The V end lost 5 bases, the J end lost 3 bases, and 14 bases lay between the germline ends. The germline V gene encodes CDR1 SGHVS and CDR2 FNYEAQ. The CDR3 DNA is TGTGCCAGCAGCCCCGCCGTCGTTAACTACGAGCAGTACTTC. It is translated as CASSPAVVNYEQYF. The variable domain in full, with the rest retrieved from reference TRBV7-6 and TRBJ2-7, is GAGVSQSPRYKVTKRGQDVALRCDPISGHVSLYWYRQALGQGPEFLTYFNYEAQQDKSGLPNDRFSAERPEGSISTLTIQRTEQRDSAMYRCASSPAVVNYEQYFGPGTRLTVT.

The chain has TRBV20-1 and TRBJ2-7; TRBD1 aligns across 7 bases. The V gene's germline CDR1 is DFQATT and CDR2 SNEGSKA (reference sequence). The CDR3 is 13 residues long. The V and J ends lost 3 bases and 6 bases, in that order; junction bases with no gene match: 8. The chain's CDR3 is CSASGTAWSEQYF. The DNA of the CDR3 is TGCAGTGCTAGCGGGACAGCCTGGTCCGAGCAGTACTTC.